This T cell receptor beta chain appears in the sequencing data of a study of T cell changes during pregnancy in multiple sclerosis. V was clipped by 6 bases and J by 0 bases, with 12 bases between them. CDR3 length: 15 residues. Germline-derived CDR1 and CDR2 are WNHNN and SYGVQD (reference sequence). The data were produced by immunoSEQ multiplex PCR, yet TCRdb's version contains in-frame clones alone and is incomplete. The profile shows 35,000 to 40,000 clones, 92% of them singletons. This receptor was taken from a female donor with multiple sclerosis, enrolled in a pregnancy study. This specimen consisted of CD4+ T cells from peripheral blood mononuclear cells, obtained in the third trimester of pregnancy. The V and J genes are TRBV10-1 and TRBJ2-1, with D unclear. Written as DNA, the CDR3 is TGCGCCAGCAGCTGGAGTGCCGGCTCCTACAATGAGCAGTTCTTC. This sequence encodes CASSWSAGSYNEQFF.